This TCR beta chain was identified during a study of CD8 T cells in ankylosing spondylitis. Study results and caveats: Clones tied to disease were said to be significantly enriched in matched ankylosing spondylitis synovial fluid. Typical of ankylosing spondylitis blood, it appeared, was a TCR beta motif of roughly eight highly homologous variants. Reactive arthritis synovial fluid and blood previously showed some of these motif variants.

The CDR3 extends over 13 amino acids. Germline V gene data show CDR1 as MNHNY and CDR2 as SVGAGI (reference sequence). Trimming took 2 bases from V and 5 from J, leaving 9 bases between them. One entry per CDR3 protein results from TCRdb running MiXCR on the 5' RACE reads. The sample shows about 540,000 distinct CDR3 sequences, 10% to 15% of them seen only once. This clonotype was seen only a few times. As yet, its antigen is unknown. The chain links TRBV6-6 to TRBJ1-2; D is undetermined. The sequence derives from a male donor with ankylosing spondylitis. What was sequenced was blood, either unsorted or a sorted T cell fraction (not recorded which). CDR3 coding DNA: TGTGCCAGCAGTTACACCGGGGAGTATGGCTACACCTTC. Amino acid sequence: CASSYTGEYGYTF.